A selection of T cell receptor beta chains follows, all from one sample in a study of read filtering for tumor transcriptome and immune sequencing. TCRdb analysed the reads with MiXCR anew, one entry per CDR3 protein. The table includes fewer than 45,000 distinct CDR3 sequences, 13% detected once. Sequenced material: a population of CD138-negative cells sorted from bone marrow. These receptors were obtained from a donor at least 40 years old with multiple myeloma. CDR3s include the opening cysteine and the closing phenylalanine or tryptophan. Fields, in order: V gene, CDR3 length, J gene, clone size, D gene, CDR3 protein, CDR3 DNA. The D gene is left open where the match is weak. Clone size is not always given. Where it is, it says once, few, many or a class for expanded clones.

>TRBV7-9|15|TRBJ2-7|many|.
CASSFHAGSSYEQYF
TGTGCCAGCAGCTTTCATGCGGGGAGCTCCTACGAGCAGTACTTC
>TRBV2|15|TRBJ1-5|few|.
CASSVRQVDNQPLHF
TGTGCCAGCAGTGTAAGGCAGGTAGACAATCAGCCCCTGCATTTT
>TRBV5-1|16|TRBJ2-3|.|TRBD2
CASSLGLAASTDTQYF
TGCGCCAGCAGCTTGGGGCTAGCGGCTAGCACAGATACGCAGTATTTT
>TRBV12-3/TRBV12-4|15|TRBJ1-1|many|.
CASSLAGGRNTEAFF
TGTGCCAGCAGTTTAGCGGGGGGTAGGAACACTGAAGCTTTCTTT
>TRBV29-1|15|TRBJ2-1|many|.
CSVDKGSGGYNEQFF
TGCAGCGTCGATAAGGGGTCAGGAGGCTACAATGAGCAGTTCTTC
>TRBV5-6|16|TRBJ2-6|.|.
CASSSNGATGANVLTF
TGTGCCAGCAGCTCGAACGGGGCGACTGGGGCCAACGTCCTGACTTTC
>TRBV3-1|13|TRBJ2-3|many|TRBD1
CAARDRGLDTQYF
TGTGCCGCCCGGGACAGGGGGCTTGATACGCAGTATTTT
>TRBV5-6|15|TRBJ2-6|.|.
CASSLPDSGANVLTF
TGTGCCAGCAGCTTGCCAGACTCTGGGGCCAACGTCCTGACTTTC
>TRBV6-2/TRBV6-3|18|TRBJ2-1|medium-sized|TRBD2
CASSYPAMRLAGNNEQFF
TGTGCCAGCAGTTATCCGGCGATGAGACTAGCGGGGAACAATGAGCAGTTCTTC
>TRBV7-2|15|TRBJ2-5|.|TRBD1
CASSPEGQAQETQYF
TGTGCCAGCAGCCCGGAAGGACAGGCCCAAGAGACCCAGTACTTC
>TRBV11-3|13|TRBJ2-7|many|.
CASSVGQTYEQYF
TGTGCCAGCAGCGTCGGACAGACCTACGAGCAGTACTTC
>TRBV18|16|TRBJ1-2|many|.
CASSRVPSPSNYGYTF
TGTGCCAGCTCACGTGTCCCCAGTCCCTCTAACTATGGCTACACCTTC
>TRBV7-8|18|TRBJ2-3|many|TRBD1
CASSIFGDRAGGTDTQYF
TGTGCCAGCAGCATTTTTGGGGACAGGGCCGGGGGCACAGATACGCAGTATTTT
>TRBV7-9|12|TRBJ2-1|once|.
CASRLDTNEQFF
TGTGCCAGCCGCTTAGATACGAATGAGCAGTTCTTT
>TRBV27|14|TRBJ2-1|.|.
CASSLRVSYNEQFF
TGTGCCAGCAGTTTGAGGGTCTCCTACAATGAGCAGTTCTTC
>TRBV20-1|14|TRBJ1-1|many|.
CSARGDGFNTEAFF
TGCAGTGCTAGAGGGGACGGCTTCAACACTGAAGCTTTCTTT
>TRBV5-1|16|TRBJ1-4|many|.
CASILRRGATNEKLFF
TGCGCCAGCATCCTGCGAAGGGGGGCAACTAATGAAAAACTGTTTTTT
>TRBV7-6|14|TRBJ1-4|many|.
CASSLTGAREKLFF
TGTGCCAGCAGTTTAACGGGGGCGCGTGAAAAACTGTTTTTT
>TRBV27|13|TRBJ1-1|many|.
CASSPQLNTEAFF
TGTGCCAGCAGCCCCCAGCTGAACACTGAAGCTTTCTTT
>TRBV6-5|15|TRBJ2-5|few|.
CASSPWPAAQETQYF
TGTGCCAGCAGTCCCTGGCCAGCCGCCCAAGAGACCCAGTACTTC
>TRBV7-2|16|TRBJ2-5|many|.
CASSLVPQPTVETQYF
TGTGCCAGCAGCTTAGTTCCACAACCCACGGTGGAGACCCAGTACTTC
>TRBV6-2/TRBV6-3|14|TRBJ2-1|many|TRBD2
CASSRLAGWNEQFF
TGTGCCAGCAGTCGACTAGCGGGATGGAATGAGCAGTTCTTC
>TRBV29-1|14|TRBJ1-1|many|.
CSVVVLVGNTEAFF
TGCAGCGTTGTAGTCCTGGTAGGGAACACTGAAGCTTTCTTT
>TRBV4-1|15|TRBJ2-6|many|TRBD2
CASSHGGSGANVLTF
TGCGCCAGCAGCCACGGGGGGTCTGGGGCCAACGTCCTGACTTTC
>TRBV7-2|15|TRBJ2-1|many|.
CASSLARPARNEQFF
TGTGCCAGCAGCCTCGCCCGACCAGCGAGGAATGAGCAGTTCTTC
>TRBV12-5|13|TRBJ1-1|few|.
CTSSPMSGVEAFF
TGTACCAGCAGCCCCATGTCAGGGGTTGAAGCTTTCTTT
>TRBV27|14|TRBJ2-7|many|.
CASSLDPRIFEQYF
TGTGCCAGCAGTTTAGACCCTAGGATCTTTGAGCAGTACTTC
>TRBV18|15|TRBJ2-7|many|.
CASSPRDLGSYEQYF
TGTGCCAGCTCACCACGTGATCTGGGCTCCTACGAGCAGTACTTC
>TRBV7-6|15|TRBJ2-5|many|.
CASSDKFRGEETQYF
TGTGCCAGCAGCGACAAATTTAGAGGGGAAGAGACCCAGTACTTC
>TRBV19|11|TRBJ2-1|many|.
CASTGVNEQFF
TGTGCCAGTACAGGGGTCAATGAGCAGTTCTTC
>TRBV12-5|16|TRBJ2-1|.|TRBD1
CASGAPRDRGHNEQFF
TGTGCTAGTGGCGCCCCCCGGGACAGGGGGCACAATGAGCAGTTCTTC
>TRBV20-1|15|TRBJ2-1|medium-sized|.
CSALSPTHSYNEQFF
TGCAGTGCTCTTTCCCCGACGCACTCCTACAATGAGCAGTTCTTC
>TRBV20-1|15|TRBJ2-7|.|TRBD2
CSARSSGSRSYEQYF
TGCAGTGCGAGATCTAGCGGGAGTAGATCCTACGAGCAGTACTTC
>TRBV2|15|TRBJ2-1|few|.
CASSETAGSYNEQFF
TGTGCCAGCAGTGAGACTGCGGGTTCCTACAATGAGCAGTTCTTC
>TRBV20-1|15|TRBJ2-5|many|TRBD2
CSATPGLAGEETQYF
TGCAGTGCAACCCCGGGACTAGCGGGAGAAGAGACCCAGTACTTC
>TRBV7-6|15|TRBJ2-1|.|.
CASCLIGAGNNEQFF
TGTGCCAGCTGCTTAATAGGGGCTGGAAACAATGAGCAGTTCTTC
>TRBV5-4|15|TRBJ1-1|many|.
CASSLSIQEDTEAFF
TGTGCCAGCAGCTTGTCGATTCAAGAGGACACTGAAGCTTTCTTT
>TRBV7-2|16|TRBJ1-4|many|TRBD1
CASSSGWTGPNEKLFF
TGTGCCAGCAGCTCCGGATGGACAGGGCCAAATGAAAAACTGTTTTTT
>TRBV7-8|15|TRBJ2-2|many|TRBD2
CASSLLWEGGGELFF
TGTGCCAGCAGCTTATTGTGGGAGGGCGGCGGGGAGCTGTTTTTT
>TRBV14|14|TRBJ2-2|few|.
CASSQWGAGGELFF
TGTGCCAGCAGCCAATGGGGTGCAGGCGGGGAGCTGTTTTTT
>TRBV3-1|14|TRBJ2-7|few|TRBD1
CASSPSGTGYEQYF
TGTGCCAGCAGCCCTTCCGGGACAGGCTACGAGCAGTACTTC
>TRBV2|16|TRBJ1-2|.|.
CASSEIWGGTRYGYTF
TGTGCCAGCAGTGAAATCTGGGGGGGGACACGTTATGGCTACACCTTC
>TRBV7-2|15|TRBJ2-2|many|.
CASSPVRVYTGELFF
TGTGCCAGCAGCCCTGTGAGAGTGTACACCGGGGAGCTGTTTTTT
>TRBV12-3/TRBV12-4|16|TRBJ2-2|.|TRBD2
CASLGASGRYTGELFF
TGTGCCAGCCTCGGGGCTAGCGGGAGGTACACCGGGGAGCTGTTTTTT
>TRBV7-9|15|TRBJ2-1|many|TRBD2
CASSLAGLAIYERFF
TGTGCCAGCAGCTTAGCGGGACTAGCTATCTATGAGCGGTTCTTC
>TRBV10-1|15|TRBJ2-1|.|.
CASAPDLGSYNEQFF
TGCGCCAGCGCCCCGGACCTAGGCTCCTACAATGAGCAGTTCTTC
>TRBV5-1|16|TRBJ2-5|few|TRBD2
CASSLVAGALQETQYF
TGCGCCAGCAGCTTGGTTGCGGGAGCCCTCCAAGAGACCCAGTACTTC
>TRBV5-4|13|TRBJ2-7|many|.
CASSWGTSYEQYF
TGTGCCAGCAGCTGGGGGACTTCGTACGAGCAGTACTTC
>TRBV20-1|14|TRBJ2-7|many|.
CSARVPGVRDEQYF
TGCAGTGCTAGAGTACCCGGGGTGAGGGACGAGCAGTACTTC
>TRBV10-3|12|TRBJ2-5|few|.
CAISEAQETQYF
TGTGCCATCAGTGAGGCTCAAGAGACCCAGTACTTC
>TRBV7-2|16|TRBJ2-3|many|TRBD2
CASSLRAGASTDTQYF
TGTGCCAGCAGCTTGAGAGCGGGGGCTAGCACAGATACGCAGTATTTT
>TRBV29-1|16|TRBJ2-1|.|TRBD2
CSARTSGRLTYNEQFF
TGCAGCGCCAGGACTAGCGGGAGGTTAACCTACAATGAGCAGTTCTTC
>TRBV21-1|18|TRBJ2-1|.|.
CASSKDVEGFFPYNEQFF
TGTGCCAGCAGCAAAGACGTGGAAGGGTTTTTTCCCTACAATGAGCAGTTCTTC
>TRBV30|14|TRBJ2-1|many|TRBD2
CAWSLAGGHGEQFF
TGTGCCTGGAGCCTAGCGGGAGGGCATGGTGAGCAGTTCTTC
>TRBV5-1|15|TRBJ2-2|few|TRBD1
CASADRGPVTGELFF
TGCGCCAGCGCTGACAGGGGGCCGGTAACCGGGGAGCTGTTTTTT
>TRBV29-1|15|TRBJ2-5|many|.
CSVSRSVWKQETQYF
TGCAGCGTTTCTAGATCGGTGTGGAAACAAGAGACCCAGTACTTC
>TRBV10-2|15|TRBJ2-1|many|TRBD2
CASSTSGRAYNEQFF
TGCGCCAGCAGTACAAGCGGGAGGGCCTACAATGAGCAGTTCTTC
>TRBV7-2|14|TRBJ2-1|many|TRBD2
CASSLGREAGEQFF
TGTGCCAGCAGCTTAGGGCGGGAGGCAGGTGAGCAGTTCTTC
>TRBV7-9|15|TRBJ2-2|many|TRBD2
CASLLVQREGGELFF
TGTGCCAGCCTCTTAGTCCAGCGGGAAGGCGGGGAGCTGTTTTTT